The clone carrying this T cell receptor beta chain was found a few times. TCRdb re-derived calls from the 5' RACE reads in MiXCR, one entry per CDR3 protein. The sample holds 150,000 to 200,000 distinct CDR3 sequences; roughly 17% are singletons and the top ten take approximately 2.1%. These data belong to a study of T-cell memory formation after mild COVID-19. The V segment lost 8 bases and the J segment 13 bases; nucleotides outside the gene matches: 15. The CDR3 contains 13 residues. From germline, CDR1 is SQVTM and CDR2 ANQGSEA. The clonotype was recovered from an adult woman who had mild COVID-19 (a few samples of this study predate the infection). Cell type and time point are not known. The chain is built from TRBV29-1 and TRBJ2-1, with 9 bases identical to TRBD1. Source material: PBMCs or a T cell subset sorted from them (not recorded which). CDR3 protein: CSPLWPGDRAQFF. The CDR3 DNA sequence: TGCAGCCCGTTGTGGCCCGGGGACAGGGCCCAGTTCTTC.